The 8 T cell receptor beta chains given below trace back to one sample, sequenced in a study of T cells in Graves' hyperthyroidism and ophthalmopathy. The TCR beta CDR3 regions underwent amplification using RNA transcripts as the source. With the HTBI primer set, the TCR CDR3 went through a first round of RT-PCR. TCRdb analysed the multiplex PCR reads with MiXCR anew, one entry per CDR3 protein. The table has 400,000 to 600,000 distinct CDR3 sequences, about 20% seen once; the top ten hold 26%. Specimen: blood. These receptors originate from a man aged 18 to 29 with Graves' hyperthyroidism.

Many counts were recorded for this clonotype. V and J are TRBV7-2 and TRBJ2-5, with unresolved D. V lost 2 bases, J lost 5 bases, and 9 bases lay in between. The CDR3 runs 13 residues. The germline V gene encodes CDR1 SGHTA and CDR2 FQGNSA. The CDR3 here is CASSLNSRETQYF. As DNA, the CDR3 is TGTGCCAGCAGCTTAAACAGTCGTGAGACCCAGTACTTC.

Comment on this clonotype: One junction end does not reproduce the germline sequence, and a read error may be involved. This chain joins TRBV7-9 and TRBJ2-5; 8 bases align to TRBD2. There are 15 residues in the CDR3. Germline values: CDR1 SEHNR, CDR2 FQNEAQ (reference sequence). CDR3 residues: CGSSLSGGRVGTQYF. The DNA for the CDR3 is TGTGGCAGCAGCTTAAGCGGGGGCCGCGTCGGAACCCAGTACTTC.

This clonotype has at least ten counts. The genes are TRBV6-1 and TRBJ1-1; D possibly corresponds to TRBD1 (6 bases). Trimming left V 8 bases short and J 0 bases short, with 13 bases between. This CDR3 is built from 14 residues. Germline lookup yields CDR1 MNHNS and CDR2 SASEGT. The DNA for the CDR3 is TGTGCCAGCCGGGACATCATCATGAACACTGAAGCTTTCTTT. This sequence encodes CASRDIIMNTEAFF.

This clonotype occurred many times. The chain recombines TRBV28 with TRBJ1-5; weak D call: TRBD1 (5 bases). The germline V gene encodes CDR1 MDHEN and CDR2 SYDVKM. CDR3 size: 13 residues. V lost 3 bases to trimming and J lost 6 bases, with 9 bases between them. The CDR3 DNA follows: TGTGCCAGCAGTTTTACGGGGCCTCAGCCCCAGCATTTT. It yields the protein CASSFTGPQPQHF.

Many counts were recorded for this clonotype. The rearrangement joins TRBV27 to TRBJ1-6, with 7 bases lining up with TRBD1. CDR3 length: 18 amino acids. Trimming removed 6 bases from V and 0 bases from J; junction bases left unmatched: 11. The V gene's germline CDR1 is MNHEY and CDR2 SMNVEV (reference sequence). The CDR3 region has the DNA TGTGCCAGCAGCCCCAGGACAGGCCAAAGCTCCTATAATTCACCCCTCCACTTT. This sequence encodes CASSPRTGQSSYNSPLHF.

This clonotype was detected ten times or more. The chain employs TRBV30 and TRBJ1-2; D is perhaps TRBD1 (5 bases). In germline, CDR1 is GTSNPN, CDR2 SVGIG (reference sequence). The CDR3 is made up of 14 amino acids. Deletions cut 2 bases from V and 2 bases from J, with 12 bases between. This CDR3 reads CAWSSDSPNYGYTF. The CDR3, as DNA: TGTGCCTGGAGTAGCGACAGCCCCAACTATGGCTACACCTTC.

This clonotype was detected only a few times. V gene TRBV2 combines with J gene TRBJ1-3; D not certain. The germline gives CDR1 SNHLY, CDR2 FYNNEI. Trimming cost V 6 bases and J 0 bases, with 18 bases left between them. CDR3 length equals 17 residues. The CDR3 bases are TGTGCCAGCAGAGGGCTCTTCCAGGCCTACTCTGGAAACACCATATATTTT. Residues: CASRGLFQAYSGNTIYF. The full variable domain, its missing parts supplied by reference TRBV2 and TRBJ1-3, is EPEVTQTPSHQVTQMGQEVILRCVPISNHLYFYWYRQILGQKVEFLVSFYNNEISEKSEIFDDQFSVERPDGSNFTLKIRSTKLEDSAMYFCASRGLFQAYSGNTIYFGEGSWLTVV.

This clonotype was observed many times. The gene calls are TRBV7-9 and TRBJ2-7; no clear D gene. Trimming took off 5 bases at V and 6 bases at J, with 11 bases between the two ends. The CDR3 is made up of 12 amino acids. Germline V gives CDR1 SEHNR, CDR2 FQNEAQ (reference sequence). The CDR3 spells CASSVSLSEQYF. The CDR3 nucleotides are TGTGCCAGCAGCGTCAGTCTCTCCGAGCAGTACTTC.